This TCR beta chain was sequenced for a study of T cell responses to AZD1222 COVID-19 vaccine. The CDR3 totals 15 residues. Germline values: CDR1 MNHEY, CDR2 SVGAGI. The V segment lost 6 bases and the J segment 6 bases; nucleotides outside the gene matches: 7. Study conclusions and caveats: Researchers took repertoire samples only after the peak T cell response had come.

Profiling relied on immunoSEQ multiplex PCR, and the TCRdb table lists in-frame clones only, not all of them. The data show about 80,000 clones, roughly 85% seen once. Concerning this clone: Its specificity is unknown.

V gene TRBV6-5 combines with J gene TRBJ2-2; 10 bases map to TRBD1. This receptor was obtained from an adult who received the AZD1222 COVID-19 vaccine. This specimen was peripheral blood, taken 28 days after the second AZD1222 dose. CDR3 protein: CASSRTGGRPGELFF. The CDR3, as DNA: TGTGCCAGCAGCCGGACAGGGGGTAGGCCCGGGGAGCTGTTTTTT.